A selection of T cell receptor beta chains follows, all from one sample in a study of Ad26.COV2.S vaccination and SARS-CoV-2 variants. The repertoire was sequenced with immunoSEQ multiplex PCR; TCRdb's copy has only in-frame clones and lacks some. The table records 300,000 to 500,000 clones, approximately 86% of them present only once. Specimen: peripheral blood, collected in a trial of Ad26.COV2.S vaccine versus placebo. These receptors came from a person aged 18-65 years who received the Ad26.COV2.S COVID-19 vaccine or a placebo. The CDR3 runs from the conserved cysteine through the conserved F or W. D genes are given only for firm matches. The size of a clone is reported for some rows only, either as once, few or many, or as a class for expanded clones.

TRBD1 | TRBJ2-2 | TRBV27 | few | CASSLSGQGGTGELFF | TGTGCCAGCAGTTTATCTGGACAGGGAGGCACCGGGGAGCTGTTTTTT
. | TRBJ1-2 | TRBV11-2 | . | CASSLAQGNYGYTF | TGTGCCAGCAGCTTAGCGCAGGGCAACTATGGCTACACCTTC
. | TRBJ2-7 | TRBV6-2/TRBV6-3 | . | CASSYKGTYEQYF | TGTGCCAGCAGTTACAAGGGTACCTACGAGCAGTACTTC
. | TRBJ2-3 | TRBV7-8 | . | CASSLFQVGTDTQYF | TGTGCCAGCAGCCTTTTTCAGGTGGGCACAGATACGCAGTATTTT
TRBD1 | TRBJ1-3 | TRBV7-8 | . | CASSAGQGTGNTIYF | TGTGCCAGCAGCGCGGGACAGGGTACTGGAAACACCATATATTTT
. | TRBJ2-1 | TRBV24-1 | . | CATSDHFNNEQFF | TGTGCCACCAGTGACCACTTTAACAATGAGCAGTTCTTC
TRBD1 | TRBJ2-7 | TRBV6-5 | . | CASSKTGVSYEQYF | TGTGCCAGCAGTAAAACAGGGGTAAGCTACGAGCAGTACTTC
. | TRBJ1-6 | TRBV2 | few | CASFHDVGNSPLHF | TGTGCCAGCTTCCACGACGTCGGGAATTCACCCCTCCACTTT
TRBD1 | TRBJ1-1 | TRBV20-1 | . | CSASKGADTEAFF | TGCAGTGCTAGTAAGGGGGCGGACACTGAAGCTTTCTTT
TRBD2 | TRBJ2-1 | TRBV10-3 | . | CAIKEGLAGPNSYNEQFF | TGTGCCATCAAGGAGGGCCTAGCGGGGCCTAACTCCTACAATGAGCAGTTCTTC
. | TRBJ2-1 | TRBV10-3 | . | CAISGTIKNNEQFF | TGTGCCATCAGTGGGACTATAAAAAACAATGAGCAGTTCTTC
TRBD2 | TRBJ2-7 | TRBV7-8 | . | CASSSWGAGGRGEQYF | TGTGCCAGCAGCTCCTGGGGAGCGGGGGGGCGAGGAGAGCAGTACTTC
. | TRBJ2-4 | TRBV12-3/TRBV12-4 | . | CASRAGNIQYF | TGTGCCAGCAGAGCGGGTAACATTCAGTACTTC
. | TRBJ1-5 | TRBV6-2/TRBV6-3 | . | CASSYADRNNQPQHF | TGTGCCAGCAGTTACGCCGACAGAAACAATCAGCCCCAGCATTTT
. | TRBJ2-7 | TRBV5-1 | . | CASSLAGAAYEQYF | TGCGCCAGCAGCTTGGCAGGGGCGGCCTACGAGCAGTACTTC
. | TRBJ2-5 | TRBV5-6 | . | CASSLVLGGTQYF | TGTGCCAGCAGCTTGGTTCTAGGAGGGACCCAGTACTTC
TRBD1 | TRBJ1-2 | TRBV3-1/TRBV3-2 | . | CASSQRDRGPYGYTF | TGTGCCAGCAGCCAAAGGGACAGGGGGCCCTATGGCTACACCTTC
. | TRBJ2-3 | TRBV18 | . | CASSPVLGGDTQYF | TGTGCCAGCTCACCAGTTCTAGGTGGAGATACGCAGTATTTT
. | TRBJ2-7 | TRBV18 | . | CASSPPSGYEQYF | TGTGCCAGCTCACCACCCTCGGGCTACGAGCAGTACTTC
. | TRBJ1-2 | TRBV7-2 | few | CASSLASRAARGYTF | TGTGCCAGCAGCTTAGCGTCGCGGGCAGCCCGGGGCTACACCTTC
. | TRBJ1-1 | TRBV15 | . | CATTTVQLGEAFF | TGTGCCACCACCACGGTCCAATTGGGTGAAGCTTTCTTT
. | TRBJ1-4 | TRBV20-1 | . | CSASSREKLFF | TGCAGTGCTAGTTCCCGAGAAAAACTGTTTTTT
. | TRBJ1-3 | TRBV4-1 | once | CASSQEPRDFSGNTIYF | TGCGCCAGCAGCCAAGAGCCGAGGGACTTCTCTGGAAACACCATATATTTT
TRBD2 | TRBJ2-3 | TRBV2 | . | CASSEGRGGLDTQYF | TGTGCCAGCAGTGAAGGTCGGGGGGGCTTAGATACGCAGTATTTT
TRBD1 | TRBJ2-2 | TRBV11-3 | . | CASSPRPGTGVWNTGELFF | TGTGCCAGCAGCCCCCGCCCCGGGACAGGGGTTTGGAACACCGGGGAGCTGTTTTTT
TRBD1 | TRBJ2-7 | TRBV13 | . | CASSQGQGVSKQYF | TGTGCCAGCAGCCAGGGACAGGGCGTTAGTAAGCAGTACTTC
. | TRBJ1-2 | TRBV12-3/TRBV12-4 | . | CASNDGNYGYTF | TGTGCCAGCAACGACGGCAACTATGGCTACACCTTC
TRBD1 | TRBJ1-1 | TRBV3-1/TRBV3-2 | . | CASSQDQGAIPEAFF | TGTGCCAGCAGCCAAGATCAGGGGGCGATCCCTGAAGCTTTCTTT
. | TRBJ2-7 | TRBV18 | . | CASSAEVEYEQYF | TGTGCCAGCTCAGCAGAAGTTGAGTACGAGCAGTACTTC
. | TRBJ2-2 | TRBV10-2 | . | CASKAKVNTGELFF | TGCGCCAGCAAGGCCAAAGTGAACACCGGGGAGCTGTTTTTT
. | TRBJ2-2 | TRBV4-1 | . | CASSLTEVTGELFF | TGCGCCAGCAGCTTAACCGAAGTCACCGGGGAGCTGTTTTTT
. | TRBJ2-2 | TRBV5-5 | . | CASSLLQRAGELFF | TGTGCCAGCAGCTTGTTACAACGGGCCGGGGAGCTGTTTTTT
. | TRBJ1-2 | TRBV11-2 | . | CASSPVLRQEDGYTF | TGTGCCAGCAGCCCAGTGTTGAGACAGGAGGATGGCTACACCTTC
TRBD1 | TRBJ1-2 | TRBV19 | . | CASSIKPGQGFGYTF | TGTGCCAGTAGTATAAAACCGGGACAGGGATTTGGCTACACCTTC
. | TRBJ1-6 | TRBV5-1 | . | CASSQGQDAGSPLHF | TGCGCCAGCAGCCAAGGTCAGGACGCGGGCTCACCCCTCCACTTT
TRBD2 | TRBJ2-1 | TRBV6-5 | . | CASTKGARGGHEQFF | TGTGCCAGCACTAAAGGGGCTCGGGGGGGCCATGAGCAGTTCTTC
. | TRBJ1-2 | TRBV5-1 | . | CASSSAGDGGYTF | TGCGCCAGCAGCTCGGCAGGGGATGGGGGCTACACCTTC
. | TRBJ1-2 | TRBV13 | . | CASRWALGRNYGYTF | TGTGCCAGCAGGTGGGCGTTGGGGCGCAACTATGGCTACACCTTC
TRBD1 | TRBJ2-1 | TRBV20-1 | . | CSASEPRGNNEQFF | TGCAGTGCTAGTGAGCCCAGGGGGAACAATGAGCAGTTCTTC
TRBD1 | TRBJ2-7 | TRBV4-1 | few | CASSQVWTGERGSYEQYF | TGCGCCAGCAGCCAAGTATGGACAGGGGAGAGGGGCTCCTACGAGCAGTACTTC
TRBD2 | TRBJ2-5 | TRBV5-1 | . | CASSFNWGGETQYF | TGCGCCAGCAGCTTCAATTGGGGGGGAGAGACCCAGTACTTC
TRBD2 | TRBJ2-7 | TRBV28 | . | CASSLGGVRYF | TGTGCCAGCAGCCTCGGGGGGGTTAGGTACTTC
. | TRBJ1-2 | TRBV7-2 | once | CASSLGTLGYTF | TGTGCCAGCAGCTTAGGTACCCTTGGCTACACCTTC
TRBD1 | TRBJ1-3 | TRBV4-1 | . | CASSQYTGVGNTIYF | TGCGCCAGCAGCCAATACACAGGGGTTGGAAACACCATATATTTT
TRBD2 | TRBJ2-1 | TRBV10-3 | few | CAISAKAGILGNEQFF | TGTGCCATCAGTGCGAAAGCGGGGATCCTGGGCAATGAGCAGTTCTTC
. | TRBJ1-2 | TRBV5-1 | . | CASSLGSSYGYTF | TGCGCCAGCAGCTTGGGGTCTAGCTATGGCTACACCTTC
. | TRBJ1-3 | TRBV5-6 | . | CASSLVTRWGSGNTIYF | TGTGCCAGCAGCTTGGTCACTCGATGGGGCTCTGGAAACACCATATATTTT
. | TRBJ1-2 | TRBV6-5 | once | CAITSGQGGYTF | TGTGCCATCACCTCAGGGCAGGGAGGCTACACCTTC
. | TRBJ1-3 | TRBV10-3 | once | CAISVSGNTIYF | TGTGCCATCAGCGTCTCTGGAAACACCATATATTTT
TRBD2 | TRBJ2-2 | TRBV5-4 | . | CASSPGYGTSTGELFF | TGTGCCAGCAGCCCGGGGTATGGGACTAGTACCGGGGAGCTGTTTTTT
TRBD1 | TRBJ1-1 | TRBV28 | once | CASSTLQGGKTEAFF | TGTGCCAGCAGTACCCTACAGGGGGGAAAGACTGAAGCTTTCTTT
. | TRBJ1-1 | TRBV7-2 | . | CASSFPGAEAFF | TGTGCCAGCAGCTTTCCGGGCGCTGAAGCTTTCTTT
. | TRBJ2-3 | TRBV12-3/TRBV12-4 | . | CASSTGYTDTQYF | TGTGCCAGCAGTACTGGGTACACAGATACGCAGTATTTT
. | TRBJ2-7 | TRBV19 | . | CASSIQAGSYEQYF | TGTGCCAGTAGTATCCAGGCAGGGAGCTACGAGCAGTACTTC
. | TRBJ1-6 | TRBV9 | . | CASRDLNGGPLHF | TGTGCCAGCAGGGATCTTAATGGGGGGCCCCTCCACTTT
TRBD2 | TRBJ2-1 | TRBV7-6 | . | CASSLSSGGAANEQFF | TGTGCCAGCAGCTTATCGAGCGGGGGGGCAGCCAATGAGCAGTTCTTC
. | TRBJ2-2 | TRBV3-1/TRBV3-2 | . | CASSQGLTSSSTGELFF | TGTGCCAGCAGCCAAGGACTGACTAGTTCTAGCACCGGGGAGCTGTTTTTT
TRBD1 | TRBJ2-5 | TRBV6-5 | . | CASSYTLGQGQETQYF | TGTGCCAGCAGTTACACCCTGGGACAGGGACAAGAGACCCAGTACTTC
. | TRBJ1-5 | TRBV6-1 | . | CASSEGTYSNQPQHF | TGTGCCAGCAGTGAAGGGACCTATAGCAATCAGCCCCAGCATTTT